This TCR beta chain was profiled in a study of blood T cell repertoires in COVID-19. Study at large: Material from acute and convalescent COVID-19 was sourced from the United States, Italy and Spain.

Authors' analysis steps: Using reference gene primer amplification, nucleated cell counts were estimated. Profiled with immunoSEQ multiplex PCR; TCRdb holds only in-frame clones, not every one. V, J and clone size are taken as reported in that table, and D and trimming were inferred from the DNA itself. The sample has approximately 230,000 clones, about 90% seen once. The J segment lost 4 bases and the V segment lost 6 bases, leaving 5 bases of the junction unmatched. This CDR3 has 14 residues. Per germline, CDR1 MNHEY and CDR2 SVGAGI. The chain carries TRBV6-5 and TRBJ2-2; 7 bases are a match to TRBD1. This receptor was taken from an elderly man with acute or convalescent COVID-19. Specimen: peripheral blood. The CDR3, as DNA: TGTGCCAGCAGGGACAGGTTTGCCACCGGGGAGCTGTTTTTT. Its protein product is CASRDRFATGELFF.